The 16 T cell receptor beta chains below were found in one sample sequenced in a study of beta chain features in type 1 diabetes. Sequencing targeted expressed TCRB transcripts, as all isolated RNA had been reverse transcribed. Produced via immunoSEQ multiplex PCR; TCRdb's table is partial and in-frame only. The sample lists about 470,000 clones, 25% to 35% seen once, with 0.065% in the top ten. The sample consisted of naive CD4+ T cells from blood. These TCRs come from a man younger than 35 in good health.

The CDR3 region is CASSENGLVRETQYF. In nucleotides, the CDR3 is TGTGCCAGCAGCGAGAATGGGTTGGTGCGAGAGACCCAGTACTTC. The chain uses TRBV9 and TRBJ2-5; D gene ambiguous. The germline V and J ends were trimmed by 3 bases and 4 bases, with 16 bases remaining between them. Germline lookup yields CDR1 SGDLS and CDR2 YYNGEE. This CDR3 has 15 residues.

In this sample, this clone turned up once. The CDR3 DNA reads as TGTGCCAGCATCCAGGACAGAAGCAATCAGCCCCAGCATTTT. Translated: CASIQDRSNQPQHF. This rearrangement joins TRBV6-1 to TRBJ1-5, with D maybe TRBD1 (6 bases). CDR3 length equals 14 residues. V was pared by 7 bases and J by 1 base, with 11 bases between. In germline, CDR1 is MNHNS, CDR2 SASEGT.

The chain links TRBV14 to TRBJ2-7, with a possible D match to TRBD2 (6 bases). The CDR3 runs 15 residues. Germline loops: CDR1 SGHDN, CDR2 FVKESK. V lost 4 bases, J lost 4 bases, and 17 bases lay in between. This CDR3 is CASSPRRARGYEQYF. The CDR3 DNA is TGTGCCAGCAGCCCCCGGCGCGCCCGGGGGTACGAGCAGTACTTC.

Only a few counts were recorded for this clone. V is TRBV29-1 and J is TRBJ2-7, with D perhaps assigned TRBD1 or TRBD2 (6 bases each). The CDR3 totals 13 residues. V gave up 3 bases and J gave up 2 bases, with 11 bases separating them. In germline, CDR1 is SQVTM, CDR2 ANQGSEA. In nucleotides, the CDR3 is TGCAGCGTTGATTCGGGGGCGGCCTACGAGCAGTACTTC. This sequence encodes CSVDSGAAYEQYF.

This clone showed up just a few times. The V call is TRBV6-5, the J call TRBJ2-7, with 7 bases matching TRBD2. This CDR3 spans 14 amino acids. Germline CDR1 and CDR2: MNHEY and SVGAGI. With 8 bases clipped from V and 0 bases from J, the junction kept 7 bases outside the gene matches. CDR3 residues: CASGPSGSSYEQYF. CDR3 nucleotides: TGTGCCAGCGGTCCTAGCGGTAGCTCCTACGAGCAGTACTTC.

The chain carries TRBV7-9 and TRBJ1-1; possibly TRBD1 for D (5 bases). Germline CDR1 and CDR2: SEHNR and FQNEAQ (reference sequence). The V and J ends lost 5 bases and 1 base respectively, with 8 bases between them. This CDR3 is 13 amino acids long. Written as DNA, the CDR3 is TGTGCCAGCAGCCAGGGTCCGAACACTGAAGCTTTCTTT. It specifies CASSQGPNTEAFF.

The chain uses TRBV9 and TRBJ1-2; unclear D gene. Deletions cut 2 bases from V and 8 bases from J, with 13 bases between. The germline V gene has CDR1 SGDLS and CDR2 YYNGEE. This CDR3 region has 13 residues. CDR3 sequence (DNA): TGTGCCAGCAGCGTGGAGTCTGGGAGCGGCTACACCTTC. The encoded protein is CASSVESGSGYTF.

This clone was recorded a few times. The chain carries TRBV29-1 and TRBJ2-1, with a possible D match to TRBD2 (7 bases). The CDR3 extends over 14 amino acids. V was trimmed by 7 bases and J by 1 base, leaving 14 bases between them. The germline V gene has CDR1 SQVTM and CDR2 ANQGSEA. Here the CDR3 DNA reads TGCAGCGGGCAGGGGAGGGTTTCCTACAATGAGCAGTTCTTC. It is translated as CSGQGRVSYNEQFF.

The CDR3 region has the DNA TGTGCCTGGAGTGGGGGACCGTTCGACGAGCAGTACTTC. Its protein product is CAWSGGPFDEQYF. The J gene is TRBJ2-7, the V gene TRBV30; either TRBD1 or TRBD2 may supply D (5 bases each). Deletions cut 1 base from V and 5 bases from J, with 12 bases between. The CDR3 loop spans 13 amino acids. Germline V gene data show CDR1 as GTSNPN and CDR2 as SVGIG (reference sequence).

The chain couples TRBV6-6 to TRBJ2-7, with D tentatively TRBD2 (5 bases). Germline V gene sequence: CDR1 MNHNY, CDR2 SVGAGI (reference sequence). The V and J ends lost 5 bases and 5 bases respectively, with 10 bases between them. The CDR3 contains 12 residues. CDR3 amino acids: CASSLSGNEQYF. The CDR3 DNA reads TGTGCCAGCAGTCTATCGGGAAACGAGCAGTACTTC.

As regards this clone: This sample includes further DNA sequences coding for the same CDR3. The V call is TRBV9, the J call TRBJ2-1, with 10 nucleotides matching TRBD2. The CDR3 sequence is 15 residues long. V shed 0 bases, J shed 4 bases, and the junction held 1 base outside the gene matches. Germline assignment: CDR1 SGDLS and CDR2 YYNGEE. CDR3 protein: CASSVGTSGYNEQFF. CDR3 DNA sequence: TGTGCCAGCAGCGTAGGGACTAGCGGTTACAATGAGCAGTTCTTC.

V usage is TRBV18 and J usage is TRBJ2-1; TRBD2 aligns across 7 bases. Germline-derived CDR1 and CDR2 are KGHSH and LQKENI. The V gene end was trimmed by 3 bases and the J gene end by 4 bases; junction bases not matched to a gene: 0. The CDR3 consists of 13 residues. The CDR3 loop is CASSPGGYNEQFF. The CDR3, as DNA: TGTGCCAGCTCACCGGGGGGGTACAATGAGCAGTTCTTC.

This chain links TRBV7-2 with TRBJ2-2, with D perhaps given as TRBD1 or TRBD2 (6 bases each). V lost 4 bases and J 5 bases, leaving 14 bases between the germline ends. Germline V gene data show CDR1 as SGHTA and CDR2 as FQGNSA. The CDR3 runs to 15 residues. CDR3 in amino acids: CASSSTGRRTGELFF. The CDR3 DNA follows: TGTGCCAGCAGCTCTACAGGGAGGAGAACCGGGGAGCTGTTTTTT.

In its sample, this clone was seen a few times. The chain recombines TRBV30 with TRBJ2-5; 11 nucleotides match TRBD2. Germline V CDR1 and CDR2: GTSNPN, SVGIG (reference sequence). The CDR3 has 16 amino acids. Trimming at V came to 1 base and at J to 2 bases, leaving 6 bases not matched to a gene. In nucleotides, the CDR3 is TGTGCCTGGAGTGCCCTAGGACTAGCGGGTCAAGAGACCCAGTACTTC. It translates to CAWSALGLAGQETQYF.

The chain's CDR3 is CAWVRREAFF. CDR3 in DNA: TGTGCCTGGGTCAGGCGTGAAGCTTTCTTT. This rearrangement joins TRBV30 to TRBJ1-1; D is undetermined. Germline V lookup: CDR1 GTSNPN, CDR2 SVGIG (reference sequence). Between the trimmed V and J ends, which lost 5 bases and 7 bases, there was a span of 8 bases. The CDR3 covers 10 residues.

Note on this clone: At the DNA level, this CDR3 is encoded by other sequences in the same sample as well. The V and J genes are TRBV14 and TRBJ1-2; unclear D gene. CDR1 and CDR2 (germline): SGHDN, FVKESK. CDR3 length: 13 residues. Trimming stripped 0 bases from V and 5 bases from J, with 7 bases between. The CDR3 coding sequence is TGTGCCAGCAGCCAAGACCGGGGATATGGCTACACCTTC. This gives the protein CASSQDRGYGYTF.